Below, 25 T cell receptor beta chains from the same sample are listed, as sequenced in a study of blood T cells in healthy people across ages. A second PCR of roughly 6 to 12 cycles used a sample-barcoded 5' primer and a J-beta primer mix. TCRdb reprocessed the 5' RACE reads via MiXCR and lists one record per CDR3 protein. Of over 1,500,000 distinct CDR3 sequences listed, approximately 50% were seen once; the top ten hold over 2%. The specimen sequenced was blood. Source of these receptors: a woman aged 40 to 49 in good health.

V usage is TRBV7-2 and J usage is TRBJ2-5; TRBD2 aligns across 8 bases. This CDR3 has 15 amino acids. With V trimmed by 4 bases and J by 4 bases, 8 bases remained unmatched. Germline values: CDR1 SGHTA, CDR2 FQGNSA. Here the CDR3 reads CASSSGGAQRETQYF. In DNA, the CDR3 is TGTGCCAGCAGCTCGGGGGGGGCGCAGAGAGAGACCCAGTACTTC.

This clonotype was seen only a few times. This chain links TRBV5-1 with TRBJ2-7; TRBD2 matches at 10 bases. Germline CDR1 and CDR2: SGHRS and YFSETQ. The CDR3 runs 16 residues. V was clipped by 4 bases and J by 1 base; unmatched bases: 8. The CDR3 region is CASSLDSGGTSYEQYF. CDR3 nucleotides: TGCGCCAGCAGCCTGGATAGCGGGGGGACTTCCTACGAGCAGTACTTC.

This clonotype appeared a few times. The genes are TRBV6-6 and TRBJ2-7; possibly TRBD1 for D (6 bases). V lost 5 bases and J lost 1, with 12 bases in between. CDR3 length: 14 amino acids. Germline V gene data show CDR1 as MNHNY and CDR2 as SVGAGI (reference sequence). The DNA of the CDR3 is TGTGCCAGCAGTGGCAGGGGACCGTCCTACGAGCAGTACTTC. Translating it yields CASSGRGPSYEQYF.

A remark on this clonotype: A read error may account for a junction end that differs from germline. The chain couples TRBV24-1 to TRBJ2-3, with 10 positions matching TRBD2. CDR1 KGHDR and CDR2 SFDVKD come from the germline V gene. There are 16 residues in the CDR3. Here the CDR3 DNA reads TGTGCCACCAGTGACATACTAGCGGGGACGTTAGATACACAGTATTTT. Its translation: CATSDILAGTLDTQYF.

The J gene is TRBJ2-7, the V gene TRBV20-1, with D perhaps TRBD1 or TRBD2 (5 bases each). This CDR3 has 15 residues. The germline V and J ends were trimmed by 6 bases and 0 bases, with 18 bases remaining between them. Germline CDR1 reads DFQATT; CDR2 reads SNEGSKA (reference sequence). CDR3 in DNA: TGCAGTGCCCTAGCCCCACAGGTTAGCTCCTACGAGCAGTACTTC. Encoded protein: CSALAPQVSSYEQYF.

There are a few counts of this clonotype. The chain links TRBV7-2 to TRBJ2-1; 7 nucleotides align to TRBD2. CDR3 length equals 15 residues. Germline V CDR1 and CDR2: SGHTA, FQGNSA. V was clipped by 5 bases and J by 3 bases; unmatched bases: 7. CDR3 coding DNA: TGTGCCAGCAGCCTGAGACTAGCAATCTACAATGAGCAGTTCTTC. Its translation is CASSLRLAIYNEQFF.

The chain couples TRBV10-2 to TRBJ2-7; D unclear. CDR1 is WSHSY and CDR2 is SAAADI in the germline V gene. This CDR3 is built from 17 residues. Trimming pared 2 bases from V and 3 bases from J, leaving 20 bases between. The CDR3 DNA reads TGCGCCAGCAGTGAGCCAATAGACCTTAACTACCACTACGAGCAGTACTTC. This translates into CASSEPIDLNYHYEQYF.

A few counts support this clonotype. The genes are TRBV15 and TRBJ1-2; D may be TRBD1 (5 bases). With 5 bases removed from V and 3 bases from J, the gap between germline ends came to 13 bases. The CDR3 runs 14 residues. In germline, CDR1 is LNHNV, CDR2 YYDKDF (reference sequence). The CDR3 DNA reads as TGTGCCACCAGCGGAGCCGGGACTTACTATGGCTACACCTTC. Its translation is CATSGAGTYYGYTF.

This clonotype was seen a single time. This chain connects TRBV2 to TRBJ2-7, with D maybe TRBD1 (5 bases). This CDR3 is 12 amino acids long. Germline CDR1 reads SNHLY; CDR2 reads FYNNEI. Trimming removed 6 bases from V and 7 bases from J, with 13 bases in between. The CDR3 DNA sequence: TGTGCCAGCAGAGCGCAGGGTTGGGAGCAGTACTTC. It specifies CASRAQGWEQYF.

This clonotype has a handful of counts. The rearrangement uses TRBV6-5 and TRBJ1-2; TRBD1 is a possible D gene (6 bases). The V end was cut by 10 bases, the J end by 4 bases, with 13 bases between. The CDR3 has 12 amino acids. The germline V gene has CDR1 MNHEY and CDR2 SVGAGI. This CDR3 reads CAIKTGSYGYTF. DNA for the CDR3: TGTGCCATCAAGACAGGTTCCTATGGCTACACCTTC.

The chain joins TRBV28 to TRBJ1-2, with D perhaps TRBD1 (5 bases). The germline CDR1 and CDR2 sequences are MDHEN and SYDVKM. The CDR3 length is 14 residues. V lost 6 bases and J lost 2, with 13 bases in between. The CDR3 region is CASRPGAANYGYTF. CDR3 DNA: TGTGCCAGCAGACCCGGGGCGGCCAACTATGGCTACACCTTC.

The chain has TRBV20-1 and TRBJ2-2; 9 bases map to TRBD2. There are 23 residues in the CDR3. V lost 0 bases and J lost 0; bases outside the gene matches: 23. Germline V gives CDR1 DFQATT, CDR2 SNEGSKA (reference sequence). As DNA, the CDR3 is TGCAGTGCTAGAGATGACGGGTTCGCGGCGGGCCTAGCGGGGCGCGCGAACACCGGGGAGCTGTTTTTT. Its translation: CSARDDGFAAGLAGRANTGELFF.

For the CDR3, the DNA is TGTGCCAGCAGTTACCTCGAGGGTGCGTTTACCCGGGGTAACTATGGCTACACCTTC. Its translation: CASSYLEGAFTRGNYGYTF. The chain joins TRBV6-5 to TRBJ1-2, with no clear D. Trimming took off 2 bases at V and 1 base at J, with 23 bases between the two ends. This CDR3 has 19 residues. CDR1 and CDR2 from the germline V gene are MNHEY and SVGAGI.

V and J are TRBV20-1 and TRBJ2-5; D not resolved. V lost 4 bases and J lost 11, with 14 bases in between. The CDR3 has 11 residues. CDR1 is DFQATT, CDR2 SNEGSKA, per germline (reference sequence). The CDR3 bases are TGCAGTGCTATAGAACCCGAGCTGCAGTACTTC. Translating gives CSAIEPELQYF.

The chain recombines TRBV20-1 with TRBJ2-5; D is perhaps TRBD2 (5 bases). This CDR3 spans 13 amino acids. Germline CDR1 reads DFQATT; CDR2 reads SNEGSKA (reference sequence). Trimming removed 6 bases from V and 4 bases from J, with 15 bases in between. The CDR3, as DNA: TGCAGTGCAAATCCTACGGGGATAGAGACCCAGTACTTC. As protein: CSANPTGIETQYF.

The J gene is TRBJ2-5, the V gene TRBV12-3 or TRBV12-4, with 7 nucleotides matching TRBD1. Gene TRBJ2-7 matches the end of the DNA better, so the J call may be wrong. CDR3 length: 15 amino acids. The CDR3 DNA follows: TGTGCCAGCAGTTTTGAACAGGGGAGCCACTACGAGCAGTACTTC. It is translated as CASSFEQGSHYEQYF.

As to this clonotype: A junction boundary mismatches the germline segment, possibly from a read error. The rearrangement uses TRBV6-5 and TRBJ2-5; TRBD1 matches at 7 bases. This CDR3 has 16 residues. Germline V gives CDR1 MNHEY, CDR2 SVGAGI. In nucleotides, the CDR3 is TGTGTCAGCAGTTCAGGGGGAGCAGGGCGCCAAGAGACCCAGTACTTC. This encodes CVSSSGGAGRQETQYF.

The chain employs TRBV6-2 or TRBV6-3 and TRBJ1-1; 8 bases align to TRBD1. With 5 bases clipped from V and 2 bases from J, the junction kept 10 bases outside the gene matches. This CDR3 comprises 16 residues. Germline-derived CDR1 and CDR2 are MNHEY and SVGEGT. The CDR3, as DNA: TGTGCCAGCAGTCCATTTGGACAGGGAGATAACACTGAAGCTTTCTTT. Protein: CASSPFGQGDNTEAFF.

The chain uses TRBV11-2 and TRBJ2-5; D possibly corresponds to TRBD2 (6 bases). Germline loops: CDR1 SGHAT, CDR2 FQNNGV. V dropped 5 bases and J dropped 4 bases, with 14 bases sitting between them. The CDR3 loop spans 14 amino acids. CDR3 bases: TGTGCCAGCAGCCCCCTGGGGGGACGAGAGACCCAGTACTTC. It yields the protein CASSPLGGRETQYF. The full variable domain, with the rest looked up from reference TRBV11-2 and TRBJ2-5, is EAGVAQSPRYKIIEKRQSVAFWCNPISGHATLYWYQQILGQGPKLLIQFQNNGVVDDSQLPKDRFSAERLKGVDSTLKIQPAKLEDSAVYLCASSPLGGRETQYFGPGTRLLVL.

The chain joins TRBV7-2 to TRBJ2-3; 10 bases align to TRBD1. CDR3 size: 16 residues. In germline, CDR1 is SGHTA, CDR2 FQGNSA. V gave up 4 bases and J gave up 2 bases; unmatched junction bases: 6. CDR3 region: CASSSDRGRITDTQYF. The DNA for the CDR3 is TGTGCCAGCAGCTCAGACAGGGGGCGAATCACAGATACGCAGTATTTT.

This chain joins TRBV20-1 and TRBJ1-1; 9 bases fit TRBD1. With 5 bases clipped from V and 1 base from J, the junction kept 8 bases outside the gene matches. The CDR3 length is 15 residues. Germline CDR1 reads DFQATT; CDR2 reads SNEGSKA (reference sequence). CDR3 sequence reads: CSASSWTGENTEAFF. Written as DNA, the CDR3 is TGCAGTGCTTCATCTTGGACAGGGGAGAACACTGAAGCTTTCTTT.

The chain joins TRBV20-1 to TRBJ2-1, with D perhaps given as TRBD1 or TRBD2 (6 bases each). The V end was cut by 6 bases, the J end by 6 bases, with 21 bases between. Germline V gene sequence: CDR1 DFQATT, CDR2 SNEGSKA (reference sequence). This CDR3 spans 15 amino acids. The CDR3 loop reads CSAHNGGRSSNEQFF. The DNA for the CDR3 is TGCAGTGCACACAACGGGGGCAGATCTAGCAATGAGCAGTTCTTC.

This clonotype was counted a few times. The V and J genes are TRBV20-1 and TRBJ2-5; D is unresolved. V was shortened by 3 bases and J by 2 bases, with 10 bases between the two germline ends. The CDR3 is 13 amino acids. The V gene's germline CDR1 is DFQATT and CDR2 SNEGSKA (reference sequence). The DNA for the CDR3 is TGCAGTGCTAGTTTTGGCAATCAAGAGACCCAGTACTTC. Translation: CSASFGNQETQYF.

This chain joins TRBV4-2 and TRBJ1-2, with 8 bases that match TRBD1. The CDR3 totals 15 residues. Trimming removed 0 bases from V and 8 bases from J; junction bases left unmatched: 8. The germline CDR1 and CDR2 sequences are LGHNA and YNFKEQ. The CDR3, as DNA: TGTGCCAGCAGCCAAGAGCTCTGGGACAGGAGGGGCTACACCTTC. As protein: CASSQELWDRRGYTF.

The table lists this clonotype with a count of one. V is TRBV29-1 and J is TRBJ1-2; 10 nucleotides match TRBD1. The CDR3 length is 14 residues. The germline gives CDR1 SQVTM, CDR2 ANQGSEA. V shed 7 bases and J 4 bases; nucleotides not matched to a gene: 9. In DNA, the CDR3 is TGCAGCGCCTCCGGGACAGGGGTTGGCTATGGCTACACCTTC. Protein sequence: CSASGTGVGYGYTF.